Shown below are 24 T cell receptor beta chains from a single sample sequenced in a study of T-cell reconstitution after alpha-beta-depleted transplantation in children. As it was prepared, the TCRbeta library received unique molecular identifiers. TCRdb re-analysed the PCR reads in MiXCR, keeping a single row per CDR3 protein. The repertoire consists of 800,000 to 1,000,000 distinct CDR3 sequences, with roughly 29% occurring once and the leading ten covering about 28%. The sequenced sample was PBMCs, mostly from graft donor cells, obtained 360 days after TCRalphabeta/CD19-depleted stem cell transplant. The source is a boy under two years old who had a stem cell transplant for SCID, so the T cells may come from the graft donor.

This chain connects TRBV15 to TRBJ1-5; D gene unclear. The CDR3 length is 19 residues. Trimming shortened V by 0 bases and J by 0 bases, and 18 bases separated the two germline ends. The germline CDR1 and CDR2 sequences are LNHNV and YYDKDF (reference sequence). CDR3 DNA sequence: TGTGCCACCAGCAGAGATCTGGGGAGGGTGTCGGATAGCAATCAGCCCCAGCATTTT. Its protein product is CATSRDLGRVSDSNQPQHF.

The V gene is TRBV20-1, the J gene TRBJ2-1; no clear D gene. The CDR3 totals 15 residues. Germline V gene lookup returns CDR1 DFQATT and CDR2 SNEGSKA (reference sequence). V was clipped by 5 bases and J by 0 bases, with 14 bases between them. The CDR3 bases are TGCAGTGCTTTTGAGACGTCCAGCTCCTACAATGAGCAGTTCTTC. Its protein is CSAFETSSSYNEQFF.

The V gene is TRBV5-6, the J gene TRBJ1-4, with a weak D call TRBD1 (5 bases). Trimming removed 2 bases at V and 4 bases at J, with 12 bases between. Germline loops: CDR1 SGHDT, CDR2 YYEEEE. The CDR3 has 15 residues. In DNA form, the CDR3 reads TGTGCCAGCAGCTTAGTAAGACAGTTTAATGAAAAACTGTTTTTT. Its protein product is CASSLVRQFNEKLFF.

This clonotype was observed a single time. The rearrangement joins TRBV3-1 to TRBJ1-1; 9 bases line up with TRBD1. The CDR3 sequence is 17 residues long. V shed 0 bases, J shed 1 base, and the junction held 6 bases outside the gene matches. The V gene's germline CDR1 is LGHDT and CDR2 YNNKEL (reference sequence). The CDR3 nucleotides are TGTGCCAGCAGCCAAGACCCGGGACAGGGCCCGAACACTGAAGCTTTCTTT. It yields the protein CASSQDPGQGPNTEAFF.

This clonotype showed up just a few times. This chain connects TRBV4-1 to TRBJ2-2, with 9 bases lining up with TRBD1. V lost 6 bases, J lost 5 bases, and 4 bases stayed unmatched. The CDR3 totals 14 residues. Germline loops: CDR1 MGHRA, CDR2 YSYEKL. CDR3 nucleotides: TGCGCCAGCAGACAGGGGGCCTTGACCGGGGAGCTGTTTTTT. Translating gives CASRQGALTGELFF.

J is TRBJ1-6 and V is TRBV6-9, with 9 bases lining up with TRBD1. The CDR3 contains 17 residues. Germline loops: CDR1 MNHGY, CDR2 SVAAGI. V lost 4 bases, J lost 14 bases, and 18 bases stayed unmatched. CDR3 amino acids: CASSFDRPGTGRISLHF. CDR3 coding DNA: TGTGCCAGCAGTTTCGACCGTCCCGGGACAGGGAGGATATCCCTCCACTTT.

This clonotype has only a few counts. CDR3 nucleotide sequence: TGTGCCAGCAGCCGAACGGACAGGGCAAGGATGTACTTC. It yields the protein CASSRTDRARMYF. V gene TRBV12-3 or TRBV12-4 combines with J gene TRBJ2-4; 8 nucleotides agree with TRBD1. This CDR3 is 13 amino acids long. The junction had 13 bases not matched to a gene; V was cut back by 6 bases and J by 15 bases.

This clonotype was seen only a few times. The chain combines TRBV9 with TRBJ2-3, with 12 bases lining up with TRBD2. J was trimmed by 4 bases and V by 0 bases; bases with no gene match: 12. The germline V gene encodes CDR1 SGDLS and CDR2 YYNGEE. The CDR3 is 19 residues long. In DNA form, the CDR3 reads TGTGCCAGCAGCGTAGAATCTAGCGGGGGGGCCGGTCCCGCAGATACGCAGTATTTT. Protein: CASSVESSGGAGPADTQYF. Complete variable domain (other parts from reference TRBV9 and TRBJ2-3): DSGVTQTPKHLITATGQRVTLRCSPRSGDLSVYWYQQSLDQGLQFLIQYYNGEERAKGNILERFSAQQFPDLHSELNLSSLELGDSALYFCASSVESSGGAGPADTQYFGPGTRLTVL.

This clonotype was detected only a few times. This sequence joins TRBV12-3 or TRBV12-4 and TRBJ1-5, with D possibly being TRBD1 (5 bases). The CDR3 has 14 amino acids. The V and J ends lost 8 bases and 0 bases respectively, with 11 bases between them. CDR3 sequence (DNA): TGTGCCAGCCGCCCGGGGGATAGCAATCAGCCCCAGCATTTT. Protein sequence: CASRPGDSNQPQHF.

This clonotype was found a few times. V is TRBV12-3 or TRBV12-4 and J is TRBJ2-2; unclear D gene. CDR3 length: 14 residues. Trimming removed 6 bases at V and 4 bases at J, with 12 bases between. The CDR3, as DNA: TGTGCCAGCAGACCCTTAGCAAGCACCGGGGAGCTGTTTTTT. It codes for CASRPLASTGELFF.

The V gene is TRBV28, the J gene TRBJ2-2; 9 bases map to TRBD1. CDR1 and CDR2 (germline): MDHEN, SYDVKM. CDR3 length: 13 amino acids. The V and J ends lost 6 bases and 6 bases, in that order; junction bases with no gene match: 2. Written as DNA, the CDR3 is TGTGCCAGCAGGGGACAGGGATCCGGGGAGCTGTTTTTT. This encodes CASRGQGSGELFF.

The chain carries TRBV15 and TRBJ2-5; 8 bases line up with TRBD2. The CDR3 is 15 residues long. The germline V gene encodes CDR1 LNHNV and CDR2 YYDKDF (reference sequence). Unmatched junction bases numbered 5, after V lost 0 bases and J lost 5 bases. CDR3 DNA sequence: TGTGCCACCAGCAGAGATGATAGCGGGAAGGAGACCCAGTACTTC. Its translation is CATSRDDSGKETQYF. The whole variable domain, remainder taken from reference TRBV15 and TRBJ2-5, is DAMVIQNPRYQVTQFGKPVTLSCSQTLNHNVMYWYQQKSSQAPKLLFHYYDKDFNNEADTPDNFQSRRPNTSFCFLDIRSPGLGDTAMYLCATSRDDSGKETQYFGPGTRLLVL.

The genes are TRBV20-1 and TRBJ2-1; the D is unclear. CDR1 is DFQATT and CDR2 is SNEGSKA in the germline V gene (reference sequence). Between the trimmed V and J ends, which lost 6 bases and 8 bases, there was a span of 11 bases. This CDR3 contains 11 residues. CDR3 sequence reads: CSAISGYEQFF. CDR3 sequence (DNA): TGCAGTGCCATATCCGGCTATGAGCAGTTCTTC.

The J gene is TRBJ2-3, the V gene TRBV6-1, with D perhaps matching TRBD2 (5 bases). The CDR3 length is 14 residues. Germline V gives CDR1 MNHNS, CDR2 SASEGT. Trimming left V 4 bases short and J 0 bases short, with 8 bases between. The CDR3 spells CASSARASTDTQYF. CDR3 coding DNA: TGTGCCAGCAGTGCGAGGGCGAGCACAGATACGCAGTATTTT.

The rearrangement links TRBV6-5 to TRBJ1-5; the D gene is possibly TRBD1 (6 bases). The germline gives CDR1 MNHEY, CDR2 SVGAGI. The V gene lost 2 bases and the J gene lost 0 bases, with 14 bases spanning the gap. The CDR3 covers 17 residues. The CDR3 DNA reads TGTGCCAGCAGTTACGGAAATTGGGGGCTTAGCAATCAGCCCCAGCATTTT. Protein sequence: CASSYGNWGLSNQPQHF.

The chain couples TRBV5-1 to TRBJ2-4; unclear D gene. Trimming removed 0 bases at V and 9 bases at J, with 4 bases between. Per germline, CDR1 SGHRS and CDR2 YFSETQ. The CDR3 covers 11 residues. The CDR3 nucleotides are TGCGCCAGCAGCTTGGGGACCATTCAGTACTTC. Its translation is CASSLGTIQYF.

Only a few counts were recorded for this clonotype. J is TRBJ1-1 and V is TRBV5-1; D perhaps matches TRBD1 (6 bases). V was trimmed by 4 bases and J by 0 bases, leaving 13 bases between them. There are 15 residues in the CDR3. CDR1 SGHRS and CDR2 YFSETQ come from the germline V gene. This CDR3 is CASSASGHLNTEAFF. The CDR3 bases are TGCGCCAGCAGCGCCTCGGGACACTTGAACACTGAAGCTTTCTTT.

This clonotype was picked up a small number of times. This chain uses TRBV11-2 with TRBJ2-3; no firm D call. V was trimmed by 6 bases and J by 0 bases, leaving 10 bases between them. CDR1 is SGHAT, CDR2 FQNNGV, per germline. The CDR3 covers 14 residues. The CDR3 protein is CASRGTWSTDTQYF. CDR3 in DNA: TGTGCCAGCAGGGGTACTTGGAGCACAGATACGCAGTATTTT.

The chain couples TRBV11-2 to TRBJ2-1; 7 positions agree with TRBD2. Germline CDR1 and CDR2: SGHAT and FQNNGV. The CDR3 sequence is 15 residues long. Unmatched junction bases numbered 1, after V lost 0 bases and J lost 2 bases. Here the CDR3 reads CASSLDGLAYNEQFF. The CDR3 nucleotides are TGTGCCAGCAGCTTAGATGGACTAGCCTACAATGAGCAGTTCTTC.

This clonotype was seen a few times. The chain uses TRBV6-6 and TRBJ1-2; D may be TRBD1 (5 bases). CDR1 MNHNY and CDR2 SVGAGI come from the germline V gene (reference sequence). This CDR3 has 13 residues. Trimming shortened V by 7 bases and J by 3 bases, and 12 bases separated the two germline ends. CDR3: CASTKGMDYGYTF. The CDR3 DNA sequence: TGTGCCAGCACCAAGGGGATGGACTATGGCTACACCTTC.

The CDR3 bases are TGTGCCAGCAGTGAGGGGCACAGGGGGGCCACTGAAGCTTTCTTT. This translates into CASSEGHRGATEAFF. The genes are TRBV12-3 or TRBV12-4 and TRBJ1-1; 8 nucleotides match TRBD1. This CDR3 spans 15 amino acids. With 5 bases clipped from V and 4 bases from J, the junction kept 9 bases outside the gene matches.

J is TRBJ2-1 and V is TRBV7-2; tentative D call: TRBD2 (5 bases). This CDR3 spans 15 amino acids. Trimming shortened V by 1 base and J by 6 bases, and 13 bases separated the two germline ends. Germline V gene sequence: CDR1 SGHTA, CDR2 FQGNSA. The chain's CDR3 is CASSLGLVAGNEQFF. In DNA, the CDR3 is TGTGCCAGCAGCTTAGGCCTGGTGGCGGGCAATGAGCAGTTCTTC.

V gene TRBV28 combines with J gene TRBJ1-1; D might be TRBD1 (6 bases). V lost 5 bases and J lost 10, with 14 bases in between. Germline assignment: CDR1 MDHEN and CDR2 SYDVKM. The CDR3 runs to 12 residues. The CDR3 loop reads CASSGRGIVAFF. CDR3 coding DNA: TGTGCCAGCAGTGGTAGGGGGATCGTAGCTTTCTTT.

This clonotype was detected ten times or more. The J gene is TRBJ2-3, the V gene TRBV5-5; 7 nucleotides align to TRBD2. The CDR3 has 14 residues. J gave up 1 base and V 2 bases, and 1 base lay outside the gene matches. Germline V gene data show CDR1 as SGHKS and CDR2 as YYEKEE (reference sequence). The CDR3 region is CASSFRGGTDTQYF. The CDR3 DNA is TGTGCCAGCAGCTTCCGGGGGGGCACAGATACGCAGTATTTT.